This is a list of T cell receptor beta chains from one sample in a study of blood T cell repertoires in COVID-19. The repertoire was sequenced with immunoSEQ multiplex PCR; TCRdb's copy has only in-frame clones and lacks some. This sample has more than 200,000 clones, with 83% found just once. The sequenced sample was peripheral blood. Receptor source: a woman in her seventies with active or convalescent COVID-19. Each CDR3 is given with its conserved first and last residue. Each record gives: J gene, D gene, V gene, clone size, CDR3 protein, CDR3 DNA. The D gene is left open where the match is weak. A row's size may be missing; if present it is once, few, many or a size class.

J: TRBJ1-5
D: TRBD1
V: TRBV6-9
size: NA
CDR3: CASNYRDRGFQPQHF
DNA: TGTGCCAGCAACTACCGGGACAGGGGGTTTCAGCCCCAGCATTTT

J: TRBJ2-1
D: TRBD2
V: TRBV7-2
size: many
CDR3: CASSPLAGGVGQFF
DNA: TGTGCCAGCAGCCCTCTGGCGGGGGGAGTAGGGCAGTTCTTC

J: TRBJ1-6
D: NA
V: TRBV28
size: NA
CDR3: CASLQGQAFTSPLHF
DNA: TGTGCCAGTCTCCAGGGTCAGGCGTTCACGTCACCCCTCCACTTT

J: TRBJ2-7
D: NA
V: TRBV11-2
size: NA
CDR3: CASTDWYEQYF
DNA: TGTGCCAGCACAGATTGGTACGAGCAGTACTTC

J: TRBJ1-5
D: NA
V: TRBV7-2
size: NA
CDR3: CASSLRPTGRDQPQHF
DNA: TGTGCCAGCAGCCTTAGACCTACAGGGAGGGACCAGCCCCAGCATTTT

J: TRBJ2-7
D: NA
V: TRBV6-1
size: NA
CDR3: CASSEAGGVEQYF
DNA: TGTGCCAGCAGTGAAGCGGGGGGAGTCGAGCAGTACTTC

J: TRBJ1-2
D: NA
V: TRBV30
size: NA
CDR3: CAWSVGQYGYTF
DNA: TGTGCCTGGAGTGTGGGCCAGTATGGCTACACCTTC

J: TRBJ1-1
D: NA
V: TRBV7-8
size: few
CDR3: CASSIKDRPNTEAFF
DNA: TGTGCCAGCAGCATCAAGGACAGACCGAACACTGAAGCTTTCTTT

J: TRBJ1-2
D: TRBD1
V: TRBV19
size: NA
CDR3: CASSPDRDVGYTF
DNA: TGTGCCAGTAGTCCCGACAGGGATGTTGGCTACACCTTC

J: TRBJ1-2
D: NA
V: TRBV6-5
size: NA
CDR3: CASSYSGHSNYGYTF
DNA: TGTGCCAGCAGTTACTCTGGACACTCTAACTATGGCTACACCTTC

J: TRBJ2-7
D: NA
V: TRBV6-5
size: NA
CDR3: CASTARAYGDEQYF
DNA: TGTGCCAGCACGGCGAGGGCCTATGGGGACGAGCAGTACTTC

J: TRBJ1-1
D: NA
V: TRBV19
size: few
CDR3: CASSLATTAEAFF
DNA: TGTGCCAGTAGTCTAGCAACAACCGCTGAAGCTTTCTTT

J: TRBJ2-5
D: TRBD1
V: TRBV5-1
size: NA
CDR3: CASSMGQAGVGETQYF
DNA: TGCGCCAGCAGCATGGGACAGGCCGGGGTGGGAGAGACCCAGTACTTC

J: TRBJ1-1
D: NA
V: TRBV29-1
size: NA
CDR3: CSVARTADLNTEAFF
DNA: TGCAGCGTTGCGAGGACAGCTGACCTGAACACTGAAGCTTTCTTT

J: TRBJ1-4
D: NA
V: TRBV19
size: NA
CDR3: CASSIGVGEKLFF
DNA: TGTGCCAGTAGTATCGGGGTGGGTGAAAAACTGTTTTTT

J: TRBJ1-3
D: NA
V: TRBV7-9
size: NA
CDR3: CASSSAGRNTIYF
DNA: TGTGCCAGCAGCTCAGCAGGGAGGAACACCATATATTTT

J: TRBJ2-7
D: TRBD1
V: TRBV2
size: once
CDR3: CASGAGTGVPEQYF
DNA: TGTGCCAGCGGTGCCGGGACAGGGGTTCCCGAGCAGTACTTC

J: TRBJ1-4
D: TRBD1
V: TRBV6-5
size: NA
CDR3: CASSYSPGQRNEKLFF
DNA: TGTGCCAGCAGTTACTCTCCGGGACAGCGTAATGAAAAACTGTTTTTT

J: TRBJ2-1
D: TRBD2
V: TRBV6-5
size: NA
CDR3: CASRRTSGGPGEQFF
DNA: TGTGCCAGCAGGCGGACTAGCGGGGGGCCCGGTGAGCAGTTCTTC

J: TRBJ1-1
D: TRBD1
V: TRBV10-3
size: NA
CDR3: CAISPGQGNTEAFF
DNA: TGTGCCATCAGTCCGGGACAGGGAAACACTGAAGCTTTCTTT

J: TRBJ1-4
D: TRBD1
V: TRBV30
size: few
CDR3: CAWTDRARGGSNEKLFF
DNA: TGTGCCTGGACGGACAGGGCGAGAGGTGGTTCTAATGAAAAACTGTTTTTT

J: TRBJ1-2
D: TRBD1
V: TRBV5-4
size: NA
CDR3: CASSPAGQGANYGYTF
DNA: TGTGCCAGCAGCCCCGCGGGACAGGGAGCTAACTATGGCTACACCTTC

J: TRBJ1-2
D: NA
V: TRBV5-4
size: NA
CDR3: CASSPLVGDSYGYTF
DNA: TGTGCCAGCAGCCCACTTGTAGGGGATTCCTATGGCTACACCTTC

J: TRBJ1-1
D: TRBD1
V: TRBV19
size: NA
CDR3: CASSIQGAPNTEAFF
DNA: TGTGCCAGTAGTATTCAGGGGGCCCCGAACACTGAAGCTTTCTTT

J: TRBJ1-2
D: NA
V: TRBV21-1
size: NA
CDR3: CASSKAHEGGTNYGYTF
DNA: TGTGCCAGCAGCAAAGCCCACGAGGGGGGGACTAACTATGGCTACACCTTC

J: TRBJ2-7
D: TRBD2
V: TRBV27
size: NA
CDR3: CASTLRASGASYEQYF
DNA: TGTGCCAGCACCCTAAGGGCTAGCGGGGCCTCCTACGAGCAGTACTTC

J: TRBJ1-1
D: NA
V: TRBV7-6
size: NA
CDR3: CASSWGLQNTEAFF
DNA: TGTGCCAGCAGCTGGGGGCTCCAGAACACTGAAGCTTTCTTT

J: TRBJ1-1
D: NA
V: TRBV5-4
size: NA
CDR3: CASSLDWGGDTEAFF
DNA: TGTGCCAGCAGCTTGGATTGGGGCGGGGACACTGAAGCTTTCTTT

J: TRBJ1-2
D: TRBD1
V: TRBV18
size: NA
CDR3: CASSPGQGPHYGYTF
DNA: TGTGCCAGCTCACCGGGACAGGGCCCCCACTATGGCTACACCTTC

J: TRBJ2-2
D: TRBD2
V: TRBV7-3
size: NA
CDR3: CASSSRGGRSGELFF
DNA: TGTGCCAGCAGCTCCCGGGGGGGTCGATCCGGGGAGCTGTTTTTT

J: TRBJ1-1
D: NA
V: TRBV5-1
size: NA
CDR3: CASSLGGQSNTEAFF
DNA: TGCGCCAGCAGCTTGGGGGGCCAGTCGAACACTGAAGCTTTCTTT

J: TRBJ2-7
D: NA
V: TRBV24-1
size: NA
CDR3: CATSDASDNSYEQYF
DNA: TGTGCCACCAGTGATGCCTCGGACAACTCCTACGAGCAGTACTTC

J: TRBJ1-2
D: TRBD1
V: TRBV18
size: NA
CDR3: CASSPQSGQGTYGYTF
DNA: TGTGCCAGCTCACCACAATCAGGACAGGGTACCTATGGCTACACCTTC

J: TRBJ2-7
D: TRBD2
V: TRBV11-2
size: NA
CDR3: CASSSGAGVLAEQYF
DNA: TGTGCCAGCAGCTCAGGAGCGGGAGTTCTTGCCGAGCAGTACTTC

J: TRBJ1-5
D: NA
V: TRBV6-2/TRBV6-3
size: NA
CDR3: CASSYGGAGNQPQHF
DNA: TGTGCCAGCAGTTACGGGGGGGCAGGCAATCAGCCCCAGCATTTT

J: TRBJ2-3
D: TRBD2
V: TRBV20-1
size: NA
CDR3: CSASRDGRATDTQYF
DNA: TGCAGTGCTAGTCGGGACGGGAGGGCCACAGATACGCAGTATTTT

J: TRBJ1-2
D: TRBD1
V: TRBV2
size: NA
CDR3: CASSYRDSANYGYTF
DNA: TGTGCCAGCAGTTACCGGGACAGTGCTAACTATGGCTACACCTTC

J: TRBJ1-1
D: NA
V: TRBV5-6
size: NA
CDR3: CASSFGQSNTEAFF
DNA: TGTGCCAGCAGCTTTGGCCAGTCGAACACTGAAGCTTTCTTT

J: TRBJ2-7
D: NA
V: TRBV28
size: NA
CDR3: CASGWPQDTKQYF
DNA: TGTGCCAGCGGGTGGCCCCAGGATACGAAGCAGTACTTC

J: TRBJ1-2
D: NA
V: TRBV5-5
size: NA
CDR3: CASSRLIEGYTF
DNA: TGTGCCTCTAGCCGACTGATTGAGGGCTACACCTTC

J: TRBJ2-7
D: NA
V: TRBV9
size: NA
CDR3: CASSVALGDYEQYF
DNA: TGTGCCAGCAGCGTAGCCCTGGGCGACTACGAGCAGTACTTC

J: TRBJ2-7
D: TRBD2
V: TRBV5-4
size: once
CDR3: CASSFISGGPYEQYF
DNA: TGTGCCAGCAGCTTTATATCGGGGGGGCCCTACGAGCAGTACTTC

J: TRBJ1-3
D: NA
V: TRBV2
size: NA
CDR3: CASSEAGSTSPGNTIYF
DNA: TGTGCCAGCAGTGAAGCAGGCTCGACATCTCCTGGAAACACCATATATTTT

J: TRBJ1-4
D: TRBD1
V: TRBV4-3
size: NA
CDR3: CASSQTGPGGNEKLFF
DNA: TGCGCCAGCAGCCAGACAGGCCCAGGGGGGAATGAAAAACTGTTTTTT

J: TRBJ2-5
D: TRBD2
V: TRBV7-9
size: NA
CDR3: CASSRATSGRETQYF
DNA: TGTGCCAGCAGCCGTGCGACTAGCGGGAGAGAGACCCAGTACTTC

J: TRBJ1-1
D: TRBD1
V: TRBV5-6
size: NA
CDR3: CASSLVGQVIEAFF
DNA: TGTGCCAGCAGCTTGGTGGGACAGGTCATTGAGGCTTTCTTT

J: TRBJ1-4
D: NA
V: TRBV21-1
size: NA
CDR3: CASSIRQREDEKLFF
DNA: TGTGCCAGCAGCATACGACAGAGGGAGGATGAAAAACTGTTTTTT

J: TRBJ2-7
D: TRBD2
V: TRBV5-5
size: once
CDR3: CASSPTSGRIYEQYF
DNA: TGTGCCAGCAGCCCAACTAGCGGGAGGATATACGAGCAGTACTTC

J: TRBJ2-2
D: TRBD1
V: TRBV5-1
size: many
CDR3: CASSSKRTGGNTGELFF
DNA: TGCGCCAGCAGCTCCAAACGGACAGGGGGTAACACCGGGGAGCTGTTTTTT

J: TRBJ2-1
D: NA
V: TRBV18
size: NA
CDR3: CASSPLSVAGQGSFF
DNA: TGTGCCAGCTCACCGCTTTCGGTCGCGGGCCAAGGGAGCTTCTTC

J: TRBJ1-1
D: NA
V: TRBV12-3/TRBV12-4
size: NA
CDR3: CASTRQVNTEAFF
DNA: TGTGCCAGCACCAGGCAGGTGAACACTGAAGCTTTCTTT

J: TRBJ1-1
D: NA
V: TRBV5-1
size: NA
CDR3: CASSLDREGTEAFF
DNA: TGCGCCAGCAGCTTGGACAGGGAGGGGACTGAAGCTTTCTTT